The present T cell receptor (beta chain) was sequenced within a study of vaccination effects on CD4 cells after COVID-19. Repertoires were generated with immunoSEQ multiplex PCR, while TCRdb's copy carries only in-frame clones and drops some. The table includes 40,000 or so clones, 82% detected once. Germline V CDR1 and CDR2: SGHTS, YDEGEE. The CDR3 runs 17 residues. Trimming stripped 7 bases from V and 3 bases from J, with 25 bases between. In regard to this clone: Its specificity is not known.

Subsequent to roughly 9 days of culture, CD4+ T cells were isolated. The rearrangement joins TRBV5-8 to TRBJ2-5; no definite D call. The specimen comprised CD4+ T cells from PBMCs cultured without peptide, sampled before COVID-19 vaccination. This receptor was identified in a human donor who received a COVID-19 vaccine. The DNA for the CDR3 is TGTGCCAGCCCCATTTCCCCAACCCGGGTTTTTAAAGAGACCCAGTACTTC. Protein product: CASPISPTRVFKETQYF.